This TCR beta chain was observed in a study of radiotherapy plus CTLA-4 blockade in lung cancer. Germline-derived CDR1 and CDR2 are MGHDK and SYGVNS. V lost 2 bases to trimming and J lost 11 bases, with 24 bases between them. The CDR3 is 16 residues long. Focal radiation with ipilimumab CTLA-4 blockade was given to patients with chemo-refractory metastatic non-small-cell lung cancer. Some clones are missing from TCRdb's copy, which holds only in-frame ones; the method was immunoSEQ multiplex PCR. The profile covers tens of thousands of clones, with around 77% appearing a single time and approximately 16% taken by the ten largest.

This TCR was recovered from a human donor with non-small cell lung cancer whose response to radiotherapy plus ipilimumab could not be evaluated. Some clones in this sample may be carry-over from other donors' samples. The specimen was peripheral blood, collected from a patient treated with radiotherapy plus ipilimumab. The chain is built from TRBV25-1 and TRBJ1-1; TRBD1 is a possible D gene (6 bases). In DNA, the CDR3 is TGTGCCAGCAGTGAAAGGAAAGGGAAGGGGGTGAATAGTGCTTTCTTT. Protein product: CASSERKGKGVNSAFF.